The rows below give T cell receptor beta chains drawn from one sample of a study of shared clonotypes between healthy human individuals. The repertoire was sequenced with immunoSEQ multiplex PCR; TCRdb's copy has only in-frame clones and lacks some. This sample carries some 2 million clones, roughly 95% of them seen once, and the ten largest clones take 0.9% to 1.4%. Input material: naive CD8+ T cells sorted from blood. All receptors come from a man between 18 and 35 years old in good health. Both conserved end residues are part of each CDR3. The D gene is left open where the match is weak. Expanded clones get a size class; other rows say once, few or many, or leave the size out.

J gene	clone size	V gene	D gene	CDR3 DNA	CDR3 protein
TRBJ2-3	NA	TRBV5-6	NA	TGTGCCAGCAGCTTGCTCACAGATACGCAGTATTTT	CASSLLTDTQYF
TRBJ2-1	NA	TRBV6-5	TRBD2	TGTGCCAGCACCCGGAGCGGGGGGGCCGGGAATGAGCAGTTCTTC	CASTRSGGAGNEQFF
TRBJ2-7	few	TRBV5-1	TRBD2	TGCGCCAGCAGCTTGGAAGGGACTAGGGAGCAGTACTTC	CASSLEGTREQYF
TRBJ1-3	NA	TRBV28	TRBD1	TGTGCCAGCAGTCAGGGGGGATCTGGAAACACCATATATTTT	CASSQGGSGNTIYF
TRBJ2-5	NA	TRBV5-1	TRBD2	TGCGCCAGCAGCTTAACGGGACTAGTAAGAGAGACCCAGTACTTC	CASSLTGLVRETQYF
TRBJ2-1	NA	TRBV5-1	TRBD2	TGCGCCAGCAGGACTAGCGGAAACAATGAGCAGTTCTTC	CASRTSGNNEQFF
TRBJ2-7	once	TRBV7-3	TRBD2	TGTGCCAGCAGCTTAATGCCGGGGGGCGAGCAGTACTTC	CASSLMPGGEQYF
TRBJ1-5	NA	TRBV28	NA	TGTGCCAGCAGTTCCCCTGGGATTCAGCCCCAGCATTTT	CASSSPGIQPQHF
TRBJ2-5	few	TRBV6-1	TRBD1	TGTGCCAGCAGTCTTACAGGGGGAGGCGAGACCCAGTACTTC	CASSLTGGGETQYF
TRBJ1-5	NA	TRBV4-1	NA	TGCGCCAGCAGCCAAGTTTTAGGAAGCAATCAGCCCCAGCATTTT	CASSQVLGSNQPQHF
TRBJ2-4	NA	TRBV6-1	NA	TGTGCCAGCAGTGAAGTAGACGGGGACATTCAGTACTTC	CASSEVDGDIQYF
TRBJ2-1	NA	TRBV30	TRBD2	TGTGCCTGGAGGAGAGGGAGGGTTTCCTACAATGAGCAGTTCTTC	CAWRRGRVSYNEQFF
TRBJ1-4	NA	TRBV19	TRBD1	TGTGCCAGTAGTCAGGACAGGGGAGAAAAACTGTTTTTT	CASSQDRGEKLFF
TRBJ2-7	NA	TRBV29-1	TRBD2	TGCAGCGTTGAAGATTTAGGGACTAGCGGGTCTTCCTACGAGCAGTACTTC	CSVEDLGTSGSSYEQYF
TRBJ2-5	NA	TRBV28	TRBD2	TGTGCCAGCAGCCAAGCTTCCGGGACTAGCGTCCAAGAGACCCAGTACTTC	CASSQASGTSVQETQYF
TRBJ2-7	once	TRBV27	TRBD1	TGTGCCAGCAGTTTATCGGGACAGAACGAGCAGTACTTC	CASSLSGQNEQYF
TRBJ1-1	NA	TRBV6-1	NA	TGTGCCAGCAGTGAAAAGGGGGTGAACACTGAAGCTTTCTTT	CASSEKGVNTEAFF
TRBJ2-1	NA	TRBV7-3	TRBD2	TGTGCCAGCAGCCCGACCGGGACTAGCGGAAATGAGCAGTTCTTC	CASSPTGTSGNEQFF
TRBJ2-5	NA	TRBV28	NA	TGTGCCAGCAGTTTGCCCGGCCCCCCAGAGACCCAGTACTTC	CASSLPGPPETQYF